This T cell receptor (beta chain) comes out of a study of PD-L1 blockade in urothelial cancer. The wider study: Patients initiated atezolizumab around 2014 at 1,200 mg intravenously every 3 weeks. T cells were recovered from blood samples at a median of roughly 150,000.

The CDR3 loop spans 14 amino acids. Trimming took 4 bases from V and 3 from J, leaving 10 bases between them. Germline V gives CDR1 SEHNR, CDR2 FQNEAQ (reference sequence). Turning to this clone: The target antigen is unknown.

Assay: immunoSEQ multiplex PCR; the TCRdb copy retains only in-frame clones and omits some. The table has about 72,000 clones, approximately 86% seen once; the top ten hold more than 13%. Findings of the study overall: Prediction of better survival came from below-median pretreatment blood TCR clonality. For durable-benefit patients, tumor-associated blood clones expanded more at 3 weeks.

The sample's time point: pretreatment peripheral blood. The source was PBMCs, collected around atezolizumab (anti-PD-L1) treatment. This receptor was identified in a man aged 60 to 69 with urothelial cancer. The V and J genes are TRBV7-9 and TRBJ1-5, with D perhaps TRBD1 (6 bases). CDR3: CASSSGTTNQPQHF. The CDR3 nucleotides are TGTGCCAGCAGCTCCGGGACAACCAATCAGCCCCAGCATTTT.